This T cell receptor (beta chain) is drawn from a study of T cells after yellow fever vaccination. CDR1 is DFQATT, CDR2 SNEGSKA, per germline (reference sequence). With 3 bases removed from V and 7 bases from J, the gap between germline ends came to 14 bases. The CDR3 extends over 13 amino acids. TCRdb called the 5' RACE reads again in MiXCR, with one record for every CDR3 protein. The profile covers under 150,000 distinct CDR3 sequences, with 7.7% appearing a single time and under 0.85% taken by the ten largest. V is TRBV20-1 and J is TRBJ2-3; TRBD1 is a possible D gene (6 bases). The sample was CD4+ T cells sorted from PBMCs, taken 5 days after the yellow fever booster vaccination. This clonotype originated in a man younger than 40 who received the YFV17D yellow fever vaccine. CDR3 region: CSARDSTFHTQYF. The CDR3, as DNA: TGCAGTGCTAGGGACAGTACCTTCCATACGCAGTATTTT.